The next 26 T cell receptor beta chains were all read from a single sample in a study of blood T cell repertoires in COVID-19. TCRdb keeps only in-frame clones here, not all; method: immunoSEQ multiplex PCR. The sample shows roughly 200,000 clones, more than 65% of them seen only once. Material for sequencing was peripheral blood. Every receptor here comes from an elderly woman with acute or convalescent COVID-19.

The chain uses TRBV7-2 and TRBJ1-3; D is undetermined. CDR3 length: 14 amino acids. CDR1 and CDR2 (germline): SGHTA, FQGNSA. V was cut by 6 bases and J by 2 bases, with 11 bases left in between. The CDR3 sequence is CASSLDSPGNTIYF. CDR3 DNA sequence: TGTGCCAGCAGTTTGGACTCGCCTGGAAACACCATATATTTT.

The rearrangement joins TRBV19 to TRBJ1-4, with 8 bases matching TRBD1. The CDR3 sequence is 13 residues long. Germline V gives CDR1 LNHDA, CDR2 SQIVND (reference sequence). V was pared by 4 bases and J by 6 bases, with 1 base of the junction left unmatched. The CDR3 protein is CASSTDRDEKLFF. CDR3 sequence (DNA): TGTGCCAGTAGTACGGACAGGGATGAAAAACTGTTTTTT.

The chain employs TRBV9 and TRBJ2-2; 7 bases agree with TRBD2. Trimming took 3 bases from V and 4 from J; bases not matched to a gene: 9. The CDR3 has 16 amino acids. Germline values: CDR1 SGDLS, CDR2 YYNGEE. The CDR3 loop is CASSATSDWSTGELFF. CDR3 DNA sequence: TGTGCCAGCAGCGCTACTAGCGACTGGAGCACCGGGGAGCTGTTTTTT.

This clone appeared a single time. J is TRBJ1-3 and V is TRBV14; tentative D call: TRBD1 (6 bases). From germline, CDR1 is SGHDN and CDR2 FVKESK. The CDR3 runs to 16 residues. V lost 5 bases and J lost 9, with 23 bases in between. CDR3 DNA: TGTGCCAGCAGCTCCCCGCCTGGACAGCCTTTAGGCACCATATATTTT. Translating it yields CASSSPPGQPLGTIYF.

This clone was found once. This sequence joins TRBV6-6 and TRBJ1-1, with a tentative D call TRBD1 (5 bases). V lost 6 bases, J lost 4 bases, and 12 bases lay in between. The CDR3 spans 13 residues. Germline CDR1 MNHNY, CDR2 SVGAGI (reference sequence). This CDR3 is CASREGFGTEAFF. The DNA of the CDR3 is TGTGCCAGCAGGGAGGGGTTCGGCACTGAAGCTTTCTTT.

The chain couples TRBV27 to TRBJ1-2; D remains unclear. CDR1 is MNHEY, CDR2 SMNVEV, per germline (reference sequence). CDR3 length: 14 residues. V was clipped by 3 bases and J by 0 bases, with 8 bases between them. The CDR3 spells CASSLGPSNYGYTF. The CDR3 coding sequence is TGTGCCAGCAGTTTGGGCCCCTCTAACTATGGCTACACCTTC.

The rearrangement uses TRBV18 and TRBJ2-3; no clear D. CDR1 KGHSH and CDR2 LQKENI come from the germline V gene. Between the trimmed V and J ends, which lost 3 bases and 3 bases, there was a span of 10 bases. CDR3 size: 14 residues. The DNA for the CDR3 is TGTGCCAGCTCACCTTTCCCAGGTACAGATACGCAGTATTTT. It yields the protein CASSPFPGTDTQYF.

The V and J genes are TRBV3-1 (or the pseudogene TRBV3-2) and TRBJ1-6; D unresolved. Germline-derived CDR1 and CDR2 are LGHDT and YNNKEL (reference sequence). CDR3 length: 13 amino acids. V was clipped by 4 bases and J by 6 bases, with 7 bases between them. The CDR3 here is CASSPGTNSPLHF. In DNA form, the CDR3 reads TGTGCCAGCAGCCCAGGCACTAATTCACCCCTCCACTTT.

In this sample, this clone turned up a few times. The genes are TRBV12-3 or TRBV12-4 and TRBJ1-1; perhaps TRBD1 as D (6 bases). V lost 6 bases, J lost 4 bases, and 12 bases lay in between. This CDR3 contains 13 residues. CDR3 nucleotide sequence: TGTGCCAGCAGCCAGGGGAGGGGCACTGAAGCTTTCTTT. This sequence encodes CASSQGRGTEAFF.

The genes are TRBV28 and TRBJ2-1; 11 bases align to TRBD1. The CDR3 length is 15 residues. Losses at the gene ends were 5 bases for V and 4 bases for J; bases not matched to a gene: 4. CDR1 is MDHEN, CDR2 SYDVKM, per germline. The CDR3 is CASSHRDRGYNEQFF. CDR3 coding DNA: TGTGCCAGCAGTCACCGGGACAGGGGGTACAATGAGCAGTTCTTC.

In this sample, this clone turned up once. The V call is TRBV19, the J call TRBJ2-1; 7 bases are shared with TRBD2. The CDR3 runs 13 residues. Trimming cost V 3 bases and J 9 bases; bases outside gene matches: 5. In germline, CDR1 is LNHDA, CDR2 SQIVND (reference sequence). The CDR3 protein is CASSMTSRGEQFF. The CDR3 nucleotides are TGTGCCAGTAGTATGACTAGCCGGGGTGAGCAGTTCTTC.

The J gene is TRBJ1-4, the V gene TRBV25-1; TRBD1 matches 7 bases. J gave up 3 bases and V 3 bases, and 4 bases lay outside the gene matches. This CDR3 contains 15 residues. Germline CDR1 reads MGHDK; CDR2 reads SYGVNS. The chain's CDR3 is CASSDPQGPNEKLFF. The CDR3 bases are TGTGCCAGCAGTGACCCACAGGGGCCTAATGAAAAACTGTTTTTT.

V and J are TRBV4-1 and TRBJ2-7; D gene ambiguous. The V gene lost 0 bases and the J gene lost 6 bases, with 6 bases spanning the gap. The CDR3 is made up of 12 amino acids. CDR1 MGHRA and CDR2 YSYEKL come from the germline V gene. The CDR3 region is CASSQEGFEQYF. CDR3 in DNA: TGCGCCAGCAGCCAAGAGGGCTTCGAGCAGTACTTC.

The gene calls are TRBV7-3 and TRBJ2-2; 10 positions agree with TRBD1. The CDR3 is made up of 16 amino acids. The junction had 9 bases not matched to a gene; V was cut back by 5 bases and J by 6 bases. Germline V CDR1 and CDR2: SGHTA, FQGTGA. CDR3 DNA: TGTGCCAGCAGCGCCTCCCGACAGGGGGCGTCCGGGGAGCTGTTTTTT. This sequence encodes CASSASRQGASGELFF.

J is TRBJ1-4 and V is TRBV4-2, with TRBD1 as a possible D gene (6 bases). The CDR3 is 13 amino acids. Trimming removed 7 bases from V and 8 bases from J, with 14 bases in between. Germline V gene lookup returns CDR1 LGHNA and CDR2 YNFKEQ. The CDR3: CASKDSRYEKLFF. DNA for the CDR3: TGTGCCAGCAAGGACAGCCGGTACGAAAAACTGTTTTTT.

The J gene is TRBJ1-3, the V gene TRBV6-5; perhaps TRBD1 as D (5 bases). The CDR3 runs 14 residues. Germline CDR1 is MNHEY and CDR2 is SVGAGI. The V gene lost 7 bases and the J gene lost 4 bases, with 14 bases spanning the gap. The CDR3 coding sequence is TGTGCCAGCACCCGAGGGGCGGGGGGAAACACCATATATTTT. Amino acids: CASTRGAGGNTIYF.

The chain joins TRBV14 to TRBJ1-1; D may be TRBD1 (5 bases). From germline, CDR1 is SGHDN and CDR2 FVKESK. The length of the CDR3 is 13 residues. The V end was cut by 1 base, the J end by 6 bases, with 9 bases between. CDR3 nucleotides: TGTGCCAGCAGCCAAGTTTGGGGGGCTGAAGCTTTCTTT. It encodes CASSQVWGAEAFF.

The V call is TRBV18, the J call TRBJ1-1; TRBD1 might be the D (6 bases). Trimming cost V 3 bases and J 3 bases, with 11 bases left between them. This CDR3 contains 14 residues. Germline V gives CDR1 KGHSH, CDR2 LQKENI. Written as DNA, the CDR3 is TGTGCCAGCTCACCGATGGACAGCGACACTGAAGCTTTCTTT. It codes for CASSPMDSDTEAFF.

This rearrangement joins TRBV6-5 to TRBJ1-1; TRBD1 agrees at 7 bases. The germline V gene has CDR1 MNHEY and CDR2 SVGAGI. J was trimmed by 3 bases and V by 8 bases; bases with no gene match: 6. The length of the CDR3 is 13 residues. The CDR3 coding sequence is TGTGCCAGCGGGACCAGGGGGGACACTGAAGCTTTCTTT. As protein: CASGTRGDTEAFF.

DNA for the CDR3: TGTGCCAGCAGCCAAGCGGGGCTAGCGGGAGTACGAAACACCATATATTTT. Translated, it gives CASSQAGLAGVRNTIYF. The chain has TRBV3-1 (or the pseudogene TRBV3-2) and TRBJ1-3, with D possibly matching TRBD1 (5 bases). Germline CDR1 LGHDT, CDR2 YNNKEL (reference sequence). Trimming took 1 base from V and 5 from J, leaving 18 bases between them. The CDR3 runs 17 residues.

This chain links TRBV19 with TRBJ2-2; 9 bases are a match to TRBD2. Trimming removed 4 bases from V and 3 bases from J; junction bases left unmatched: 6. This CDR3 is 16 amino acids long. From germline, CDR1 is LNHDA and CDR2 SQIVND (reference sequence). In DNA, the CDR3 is TGTGCCAGTAGTAACGGACTAGCGTCGGACACCGGGGAGCTGTTTTTT. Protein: CASSNGLASDTGELFF.

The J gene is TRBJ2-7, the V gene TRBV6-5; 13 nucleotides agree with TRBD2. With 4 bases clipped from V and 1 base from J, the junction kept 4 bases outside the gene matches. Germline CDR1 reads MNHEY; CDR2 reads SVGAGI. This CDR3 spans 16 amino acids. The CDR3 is CASSLTSGGYSYEQYF. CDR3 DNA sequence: TGTGCCAGCAGTTTGACTAGCGGGGGGTATTCCTACGAGCAGTACTTC.

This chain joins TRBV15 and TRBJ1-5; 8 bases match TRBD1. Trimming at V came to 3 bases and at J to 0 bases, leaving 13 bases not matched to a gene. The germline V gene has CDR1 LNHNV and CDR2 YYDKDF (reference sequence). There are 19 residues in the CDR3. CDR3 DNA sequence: TGTGCCACCAGCAGGGTCCCGGGACAGGACGCGTATAGCAATCAGCCCCAGCATTTT. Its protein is CATSRVPGQDAYSNQPQHF.

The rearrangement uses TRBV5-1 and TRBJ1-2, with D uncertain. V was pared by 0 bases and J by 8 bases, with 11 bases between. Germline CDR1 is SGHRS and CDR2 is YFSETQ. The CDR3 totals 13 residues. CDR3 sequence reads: CASSLAPPQGYTF. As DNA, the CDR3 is TGCGCCAGCAGCTTGGCCCCTCCACAGGGCTACACCTTC.

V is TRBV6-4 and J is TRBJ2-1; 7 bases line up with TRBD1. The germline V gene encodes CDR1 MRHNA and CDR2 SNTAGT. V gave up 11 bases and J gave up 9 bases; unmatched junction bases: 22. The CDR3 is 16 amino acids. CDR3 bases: TGTGCCCTCACAAAGGGGGCACATAGTACAGGTACTGAGCAGTTCTTC. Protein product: CALTKGAHSTGTEQFF.

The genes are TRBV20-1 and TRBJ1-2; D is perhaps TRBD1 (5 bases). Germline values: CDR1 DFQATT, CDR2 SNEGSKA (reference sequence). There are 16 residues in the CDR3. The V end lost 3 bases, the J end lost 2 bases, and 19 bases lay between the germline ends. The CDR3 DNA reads TGCAGTGCTAGTGGTCGGCAGGGCAATTCCAACTATGGCTACACCTTC. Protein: CSASGRQGNSNYGYTF.